Sequencing of this T cell receptor beta chain was carried out in a study of blood T cells in healthy people across ages. The V segment lost 6 bases and the J segment 2 bases; nucleotides outside the gene matches: 5. There are 14 residues in the CDR3. Germline V lookup: CDR1 MNHEY, CDR2 SVGEGT. Together with a sample-barcoded 5' primer, a J-beta primer mix was included in a second PCR lasting about 7 to 11 cycles. TCRdb recomputed calls from the 5' RACE reads with MiXCR, one row per CDR3 protein. Here the sample spans around 1,000,000 distinct CDR3 sequences, around two fifths being singletons. The gene calls are TRBV6-2 or TRBV6-3 and TRBJ1-1, with 8 bases fitting TRBD1. Specimen: blood. This receptor was taken from a man between 18 and 29 years old in good health. The CDR3 protein is CASRPTGANTEAFF. CDR3 DNA: TGTGCCAGCAGGCCGACAGGGGCAAACACTGAAGCTTTCTTT.